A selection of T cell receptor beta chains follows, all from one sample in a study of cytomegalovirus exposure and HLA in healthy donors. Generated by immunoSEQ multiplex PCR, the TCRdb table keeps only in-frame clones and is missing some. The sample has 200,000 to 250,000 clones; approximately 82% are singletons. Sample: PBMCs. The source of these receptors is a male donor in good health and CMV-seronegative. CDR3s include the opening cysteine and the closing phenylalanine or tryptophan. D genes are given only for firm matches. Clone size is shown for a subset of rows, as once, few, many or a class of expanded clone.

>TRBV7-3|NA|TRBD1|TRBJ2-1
CASSSTGDDEQFF
TGTGCCAGCAGCTCGACAGGGGACGATGAGCAGTTCTTC
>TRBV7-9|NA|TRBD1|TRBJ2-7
CASSGDSLMNEQYF
TGTGCCAGCAGCGGGGACAGCTTAATGAACGAGCAGTACTTC
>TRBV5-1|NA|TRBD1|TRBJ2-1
CASSLGQGTFREQFF
TGCGCCAGCAGTCTCGGACAGGGAACATTCCGAGAGCAGTTCTTC
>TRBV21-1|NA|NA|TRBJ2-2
CASSKGAGTNTGELFF
TGTGCCAGCAGCAAAGGGGCAGGAACGAACACCGGGGAGCTGTTTTTT
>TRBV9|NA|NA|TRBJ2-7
CASSLGQGLSYEQYF
TGTGCCAGCAGCCTAGGGCAGGGACTTTCCTACGAGCAGTACTTC
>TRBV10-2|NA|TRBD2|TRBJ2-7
CASSESGGPNEQYF
TGCGCCAGCAGTGAGAGCGGGGGCCCTAACGAGCAGTACTTC
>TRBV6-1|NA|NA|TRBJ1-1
CASRESDSMNTEAFF
TGTGCCAGCAGGGAATCGGACAGTATGAACACTGAAGCTTTCTTT
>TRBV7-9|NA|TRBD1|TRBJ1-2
CASSRQGSGYTF
TGTGCCAGCAGCCGACAGGGTTCTGGCTACACCTTC
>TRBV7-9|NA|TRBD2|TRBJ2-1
CSSSSLTSGKPNEQFF
TGTTCCAGCAGCTCGTTGACTAGCGGGAAGCCCAATGAGCAGTTCTTC
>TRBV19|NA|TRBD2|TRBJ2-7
CASSVDGRFSEQYF
TGTGCCAGTAGTGTTGACGGGAGGTTTAGCGAGCAGTACTTC
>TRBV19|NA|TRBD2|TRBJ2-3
CASSTGLAGGTSTDTQYF
TGTGCCAGTAGTACGGGACTAGCGGGAGGGACTAGCACAGATACGCAGTATTTT
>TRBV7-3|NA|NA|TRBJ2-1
CASSLRGNNEQFF
TGTGCCAGCAGCTTGCGGGGTAACAATGAGCAGTTCTTC
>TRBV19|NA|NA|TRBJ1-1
CARSFPTQVFMNTEAFF
TGTGCCAGATCGTTTCCTACCCAAGTGTTCATGAACACTGAAGCTTTCTTT
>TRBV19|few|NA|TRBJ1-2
CASSVWQGYGYTF
TGTGCCAGTAGTGTGTGGCAGGGCTATGGCTACACCTTC
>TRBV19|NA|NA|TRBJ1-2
CASSLALRANYGYTF
TGTGCCAGTAGTCTCGCGCTTCGAGCTAACTATGGCTACACCTTC
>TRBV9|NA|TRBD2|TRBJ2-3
CASSVVALAGTDTQYF
TGTGCCAGCAGCGTAGTGGCCCTAGCGGGCACAGATACGCAGTATTTT
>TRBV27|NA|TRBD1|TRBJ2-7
CASSLTGGYEQYF
TGTGCCAGCAGTTTAACAGGGGGCTACGAGCAGTACTTC
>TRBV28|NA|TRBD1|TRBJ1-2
CASSWTGGNYGYTF
TGTGCCAGCAGTTGGACAGGGGGAAACTATGGCTACACCTTC
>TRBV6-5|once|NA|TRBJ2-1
CASSYLQGKGNEQFF
TGTGCCAGCAGTTACTTGCAGGGGAAGGGCAATGAGCAGTTCTTC
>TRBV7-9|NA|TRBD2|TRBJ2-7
CASSWGGHSYEQYF
TGTGCCAGCAGCTGGGGGGGTCACTCCTACGAGCAGTACTTC
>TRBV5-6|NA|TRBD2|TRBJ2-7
CASSLGLAQSGEQYF
TGTGCCAGCAGCTTGGGACTAGCGCAAAGCGGCGAGCAGTACTTC
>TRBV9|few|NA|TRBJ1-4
CASSVVGGEKLFF
TGTGCCAGCAGCGTAGTAGGGGGTGAAAAACTGTTTTTT
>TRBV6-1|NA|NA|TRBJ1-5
CASRHHSSEYQPQHF
TGTGCCAGCCGACATCACAGTTCAGAATATCAGCCCCAGCATTTT
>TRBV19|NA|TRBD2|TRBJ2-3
CASSTSGLAGDTQYF
TGTGCCAGTAGTACCTCCGGACTAGCTGGAGATACGCAGTATTTT
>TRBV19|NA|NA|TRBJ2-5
CASRRGPPEETQYF
TGTGCCAGCCGGAGGGGGCCCCCCGAAGAGACCCAGTACTTC
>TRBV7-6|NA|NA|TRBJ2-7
CASSLAGAALPPYEQYF
TGTGCCAGCAGCTTAGCGGGAGCAGCACTCCCCCCTTACGAGCAGTACTTC
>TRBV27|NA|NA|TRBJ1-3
CASSLAGIGNTIYF
TGTGCCAGCAGTTTGGCAGGGATTGGAAACACCATATATTTT
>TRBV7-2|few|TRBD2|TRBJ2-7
CASSPGLAGGGEQYF
TGTGCCAGCAGCCCCGGACTAGCGGGAGGTGGCGAGCAGTACTTC